This TCR beta chain is drawn from a study of T cell responses to AZD1222 COVID-19 vaccine. V lost 2 bases to trimming and J lost 2 bases; unmatched junction nucleotides: 3. The CDR3 length is 15 residues. Looked up from germline, CDR1 is GTSNPN and CDR2 is SVGIG (reference sequence). The method was immunoSEQ multiplex PCR; TCRdb's version includes in-frame clones alone and lacks a portion of them. The table lists tens of thousands of clones, roughly 88% of them singletons. This clone was seen once. The chain employs TRBV30 and TRBJ2-3; TRBD2 matches 11 bases. This receptor was taken from an adult who received the AZD1222 COVID-19 vaccine. The specimen comprised peripheral blood, sampled 28 days after the second AZD1222 dose. The CDR3 DNA is TGTGCCTGGAGTTCTAGCGGGGGGCCCACAGATACGCAGTATTTT. It codes for CAWSSSGGPTDTQYF.